The source of this TCR beta chain is a study of T-cell memory formation after mild COVID-19. Overall study context: Largely, the TCR clusters proved donor specific. Notes on the study in general: There were some responding clones in pre-infection memory, which suggested that cross-reactive memory had joined. Mainly in CM and EM were contracting CD4+ clones; CD8+ were in EMRA.

Germline lookup yields CDR1 MNHEY and CDR2 SVGEGT. The CDR3 is 15 residues long. V lost 6 bases to trimming and J lost 4 bases, with 16 bases between them. This clonotype was counted a few times. Its antigen is unknown. The 5'RACE method, run with constant-segment primers, produced TCR alpha and TCR beta cDNA libraries (carrying sample barcodes and UMIs). TCRdb re-derived calls from the 5' RACE reads in MiXCR, one entry per CDR3 protein. The sample has a few hundred thousand distinct CDR3 sequences, 15% to 20% seen once. The origin of this receptor is a man younger than 30 who had mild COVID-19 (a few samples of this study predate the infection). Cell type and time point are not known. Sequences were obtained from PBMCs or a T cell subset sorted from them (not recorded which). The chain recombines TRBV6-2 or TRBV6-3 with TRBJ1-5; D call uncertain. CDR3: CASSRRGLRNQPQHF. The CDR3 nucleotides read TGTGCCAGCAGCCGCCGTGGACTGAGAAATCAGCCCCAGCATTTT.